This passage covers 17 T cell receptor beta chains from one sample sequenced in a study of T cells in Graves' hyperthyroidism and ophthalmopathy. Using RNA transcripts as the source, TCR beta CDR3 regions were amplified. The primer set for the first-round RT-PCR of the TCR CDR3 was HTBI. TCRdb reprocessed the multiplex PCR reads via MiXCR and lists one record per CDR3 protein. The sample records around 700,000 distinct CDR3 sequences, over 15% being singletons. The sample consisted of blood. These receptors were collected from a woman aged 45-65 years with Graves' hyperthyroidism that later progressed to Graves' ophthalmopathy.

This clonotype was observed many times. The chain is built from TRBV27 and TRBJ1-1; TRBD1 might be the D (5 bases). CDR3 length equals 14 residues. Trimming cost V 2 bases and J 5 bases, with 12 bases left between them. In germline, CDR1 is MNHEY, CDR2 SMNVEV (reference sequence). In DNA form, the CDR3 reads TGTGCCAGCAGTTTACTGGGGGAGAGGACTGAAGCTTTCTTT. Its protein product is CASSLLGERTEAFF.

In its sample, this clonotype was seen a few times. V usage is TRBV5-6 and J usage is TRBJ2-7, with TRBD1 matching 9 bases. This CDR3 comprises 14 residues. With 4 bases clipped from V and 6 bases from J, the junction kept 8 bases outside the gene matches. Germline V gives CDR1 SGHDT, CDR2 YYEEEE. The CDR3 region has the DNA TGTGCCAGCAGCCCACTCCGGGACAGGGTCGAGCAGTACTTC. Amino acids: CASSPLRDRVEQYF.

This clonotype showed up just a few times. The genes are TRBV5-8 and TRBJ1-5, with D perhaps TRBD1 (6 bases). Trimming pared 0 bases from V and 0 bases from J, leaving 19 bases between. The CDR3 loop spans 19 amino acids. CDR1 is SGHTS and CDR2 is YDEGEE in the germline V gene. CDR3 bases: TGTGCCAGCAGCTTGGAGGGAGGGGGGGCGTTATATAGCAATCAGCCCCAGCATTTT. Translating it yields CASSLEGGGALYSNQPQHF.

V and J are TRBV5-1 and TRBJ1-4; TRBD1 aligns across 8 bases. The V segment lost 3 bases and the J segment 7 bases; nucleotides outside the gene matches: 5. The CDR3 length is 14 residues. The germline V gene has CDR1 SGHRS and CDR2 YFSETQ. The CDR3: CASSYGQGTEKLFF. The DNA for the CDR3 is TGCGCCAGCAGCTATGGACAGGGCACTGAAAAACTGTTTTTT.

The chain uses TRBV12-3 or TRBV12-4 and TRBJ2-3; no definite D call. Trimming left V 6 bases short and J 4 bases short, with 5 bases between. CDR3 length: 11 amino acids. CDR3 nucleotides: TGTGCCAGCAGGATCTCAGATACGCAGTATTTT. Protein sequence: CASRISDTQYF.

Ten or more counts support this clonotype. The chain recombines TRBV6-1 with TRBJ2-1; 7 bases fit TRBD1. Germline loops: CDR1 MNHNS, CDR2 SASEGT. The ends lost 4 bases at V and 0 bases at J; junction bases unmatched: 3. The CDR3 has 15 residues. CDR3 sequence reads: CASSVYRGSYNEQFF. CDR3 DNA sequence: TGTGCCAGCAGTGTTTACAGGGGCTCCTACAATGAGCAGTTCTTC.

This clonotype was detected a few times. The chain recombines TRBV29-1 with TRBJ2-7, with 9 nucleotides matching TRBD2. The CDR3 contains 13 residues. The germline gives CDR1 SQVTM, CDR2 ANQGSEA. J lost 0 bases, V lost 6 bases, and 3 bases had no gene match. The CDR3 nucleotides read TGCAGCGTCCTGACTAGCGGCTCCTACGAGCAGTACTTC. The encoded protein is CSVLTSGSYEQYF.

The rearrangement joins TRBV29-1 to TRBJ2-1; 11 positions match TRBD2. V gave up 7 bases and J gave up 7 bases; unmatched junction bases: 6. The CDR3 spans 13 residues. Per germline, CDR1 SQVTM and CDR2 ANQGSEA. CDR3 in amino acids: CSARTSGQNEQFF. The CDR3, as DNA: TGCAGCGCCCGGACTAGCGGGCAGAATGAGCAGTTCTTC.

There are many counts of this clonotype. The rearrangement links TRBV11-3 to TRBJ2-7, with 8 positions matching TRBD1. The CDR3 loop spans 14 amino acids. Trimming took 1 base from V and 5 from J; bases not matched to a gene: 4. Germline loops: CDR1 SGHNT, CDR2 YENEEA. This chain's CDR3 is CASSLGGQGDEQYF. The CDR3 coding sequence is TGTGCCAGCAGCTTAGGTGGACAGGGTGACGAGCAGTACTTC.

This CDR3 is CSAPGLAVSYNEQFF. DNA for the CDR3: TGCAGTGCTCCGGGACTAGCGGTCTCCTACAATGAGCAGTTCTTC. The rearrangement uses TRBV20-1 and TRBJ2-1; 11 bases are a match to TRBD2. The J segment lost 0 bases and the V segment lost 5 bases, leaving 3 bases of the junction unmatched. This CDR3 spans 15 amino acids. CDR1 and CDR2 from the germline V gene are DFQATT and SNEGSKA (reference sequence).

This clonotype was seen more than once but under ten times. The genes are TRBV9 and TRBJ2-3; 9 bases are shared with TRBD2. Germline CDR1 reads SGDLS; CDR2 reads YYNGEE. This CDR3 is built from 14 residues. Germline trimming cut 4 bases from V and 8 bases from J; bases unmatched to any gene: 8. The CDR3 spells CASSTAGGGATQYF. For the CDR3, the DNA is TGTGCCAGCAGCACCGCCGGCGGGGGGGCTACGCAGTATTTT.

The V and J genes are TRBV15 and TRBJ2-5; 7 bases fit TRBD1. Trimming took 7 bases from V and 1 from J; bases not matched to a gene: 9. This CDR3 region has 15 residues. Germline values: CDR1 LNHNV, CDR2 YYDKDF (reference sequence). The CDR3 region is CATKNDRDGQETQYF. The CDR3 DNA reads TGTGCCACCAAAAACGACAGGGACGGCCAAGAGACCCAGTACTTC.

This clonotype has a handful of counts. This chain links TRBV20-1 with TRBJ2-7; D ambiguous. V shed 2 bases and J shed 3 bases, with 20 bases lying between them. The V gene's germline CDR1 is DFQATT and CDR2 SNEGSKA (reference sequence). The CDR3 length is 16 residues. The CDR3 loop reads CSARSTRATVGYEQYF. The CDR3 DNA follows: TGCAGTGCTAGATCCACCCGGGCCACGGTTGGCTACGAGCAGTACTTC.

The chain couples TRBV9 to TRBJ2-2; 9 bases map to TRBD1. Germline V gene lookup returns CDR1 SGDLS and CDR2 YYNGEE. The ends lost 1 base at V and 7 bases at J; junction bases unmatched: 11. This CDR3 has 17 residues. CDR3 amino acids: CASSVPEGQGFIGELFF. In nucleotides, the CDR3 is TGTGCCAGCAGCGTACCCGAAGGACAGGGGTTTATCGGGGAGCTGTTTTTT.

This clonotype came up a few times. V and J are TRBV7-8 and TRBJ2-3; no definite D call. The V and J ends lost 2 bases and 0 bases respectively, with 6 bases between them. The CDR3 extends over 14 amino acids. Germline V gene data show CDR1 as SGHVS and CDR2 as FQNEAQ. Here the CDR3 DNA reads TGTGCCAGCAGCTTAATCGACAGCACAGATACGCAGTATTTT. Encoded protein: CASSLIDSTDTQYF.

This rearrangement joins TRBV29-1 to TRBJ1-3; D uncertain. This CDR3 is built from 15 residues. The V gene lost 1 base and the J gene lost 0 bases, with 10 bases spanning the gap. Germline assignment: CDR1 SQVTM and CDR2 ANQGSEA. The CDR3 is CSVEGTTDSGNTIYF. For the CDR3, the DNA is TGCAGCGTTGAAGGGACTACGGACTCTGGAAACACCATATATTTT.

The CDR3 spells CASSSEASGGALDEQFF. The CDR3, as DNA: TGTGCCAGCAGCTCTGAGGCTAGCGGGGGGGCCCTCGATGAGCAGTTCTTC. The chain joins TRBV7-9 to TRBJ2-1; 12 bases are a match to TRBD2. The V segment lost 4 bases and the J segment 8 bases; nucleotides outside the gene matches: 12. Germline CDR1 is SEHNR and CDR2 is FQNEAQ (reference sequence). The CDR3 is 17 residues long. Filled out from reference TRBV7-9 and TRBJ2-1, the complete variable domain reads DTGVSQNPRHKITKRGQNVTFRCDPISEHNRLYWYRQTLGQGPEFLTYFQNEAQLEKSRLLSDRFSAERPKGSFSTLEIQRTEQGDSAMYLCASSSEASGGALDEQFFGPGTRLTVL.